These T cell receptor beta chains were read from a single sample in a study of blood T cells in healthy people across ages. TCRdb used MiXCR to reprocess the 5' RACE reads, holding one entry per CDR3 protein. The sample gives hundreds of thousands of distinct CDR3 sequences, roughly 44% of which show up once; roughly a fifth is in the top ten. Input material: blood. These receptors originate from a man aged 60 to 69 in good health. The CDR3 runs from the conserved cysteine through the conserved F or W. The D gene is left open where the match is weak. Size values are once, few and many counts, or a class for expanded clones, and some rows have none.

d_gene: NA
j_gene: TRBJ2-1
abundance: NA
v_gene: TRBV30
CDR3nt: TGTGCCGGGAGTCCAACAGACGTTCAGTTCTTC
CDR3aa: CAGSPTDVQFF

d_gene: NA
j_gene: TRBJ1-5
abundance: NA
v_gene: TRBV20-1
CDR3nt: TGCAGTGCTAGAGAAGTTAGCAATCAGCCCCAGCATTTT
CDR3aa: CSAREVSNQPQHF

d_gene: NA
j_gene: TRBJ2-5
abundance: NA
v_gene: TRBV7-2
CDR3nt: TGTGCCAGCAGTTACAGGGTCCAAGAGACCCAGTACTTC
CDR3aa: CASSYRVQETQYF

d_gene: NA
j_gene: TRBJ2-5
abundance: NA
v_gene: TRBV15
CDR3nt: TGTGCTACCAGCAGAGATCAGGAAAGAGCCCAGTACTTC
CDR3aa: CATSRDQERAQYF

d_gene: NA
j_gene: TRBJ2-3
abundance: few
v_gene: TRBV6-1
CDR3nt: TGTGCCAGCAGTGACCAGGGTCCTAGCACAGATACGCAGTATTTT
CDR3aa: CASSDQGPSTDTQYF

d_gene: NA
j_gene: TRBJ2-1
abundance: NA
v_gene: TRBV7-8
CDR3nt: TGTGCCAGCAGCCTCCGGACTTGGGGGGCTGCTGATGAGCAGTTCTTC
CDR3aa: CASSLRTWGAADEQFF

d_gene: NA
j_gene: TRBJ2-1
abundance: few
v_gene: TRBV7-2
CDR3nt: TGTGCCAGCAGCAATCGGGGGAATGAGCAGTTCTTC
CDR3aa: CASSNRGNEQFF

d_gene: NA
j_gene: TRBJ2-5
abundance: few
v_gene: TRBV11-2
CDR3nt: TGTGCCAGCAGCTCATGGACAGTCCAAGAGACCCAGTACTTC
CDR3aa: CASSSWTVQETQYF

d_gene: NA
j_gene: TRBJ2-7
abundance: NA
v_gene: TRBV6-7
CDR3nt: TGTGCCAGCAGTTACTCGTCCTTTAGCTCCTACGAGCAGTACTTC
CDR3aa: CASSYSSFSSYEQYF

d_gene: TRBD2
j_gene: TRBJ2-3
abundance: NA
v_gene: TRBV10-3
CDR3nt: TGTGCCATCAGTGTTGGAGCGGGGGTGAGCACAGATACGCAGTATTTT
CDR3aa: CAISVGAGVSTDTQYF

d_gene: NA
j_gene: TRBJ2-3
abundance: NA
v_gene: TRBV12-3/TRBV12-4
CDR3nt: TGTGCCAGCAGCCATACGGAACAGGACACAGATACGCAGTATTTT
CDR3aa: CASSHTEQDTDTQYF

d_gene: NA
j_gene: TRBJ2-2
abundance: NA
v_gene: TRBV20-1
CDR3nt: TGCAGTGCTTTCCCCAGGGGCCCGAACACCGGGGAGCTGTTTTTT
CDR3aa: CSAFPRGPNTGELFF

d_gene: TRBD1
j_gene: TRBJ1-2
abundance: few
v_gene: TRBV29-1
CDR3nt: TGCAGCGTCACCCGGGACAGAGCTAACTATGGCTACACCTTC
CDR3aa: CSVTRDRANYGYTF

d_gene: NA
j_gene: TRBJ2-6
abundance: NA
v_gene: TRBV6-6
CDR3nt: TGTGCCAGCAGTCACACCGATTCCTGGGCCAGCGTCCTGACTTTC
CDR3aa: CASSHTDSWASVLTF

d_gene: TRBD2
j_gene: TRBJ2-1
abundance: NA
v_gene: TRBV20-1
CDR3nt: TGCAGTGCTAGACCTACTAGCGGGGGGTACAATGAGCAGTTCTTC
CDR3aa: CSARPTSGGYNEQFF

d_gene: TRBD2
j_gene: TRBJ2-5
abundance: NA
v_gene: TRBV29-1
CDR3nt: TGCAGCGTGAAAAGGACTAGCGTGGGGGAGACCCAGTACTTC
CDR3aa: CSVKRTSVGETQYF

d_gene: NA
j_gene: TRBJ2-2
abundance: NA
v_gene: TRBV12-3/TRBV12-4
CDR3nt: TGTGCCAGCAGTTTAGGCCCCCTCGACACCGGGGAGCTGTTTTTT
CDR3aa: CASSLGPLDTGELFF

d_gene: NA
j_gene: TRBJ2-5
abundance: NA
v_gene: TRBV25-1
CDR3nt: TGTGCCAGCAGTGATGATTTGGGGGAGACCCAGTACTTC
CDR3aa: CASSDDLGETQYF

d_gene: NA
j_gene: TRBJ2-5
abundance: few
v_gene: TRBV30
CDR3nt: TGTGCCTGGAGCAGGGGAAAGCAGGAGACCCAGTACTTC
CDR3aa: CAWSRGKQETQYF

d_gene: TRBD2
j_gene: TRBJ2-1
abundance: NA
v_gene: TRBV30
CDR3nt: TGTGCCTGGAGTGTACCCAGCGGGGTGGTCGGCAATGAGCAGTTCTTC
CDR3aa: CAWSVPSGVVGNEQFF

d_gene: NA
j_gene: TRBJ1-6
abundance: NA
v_gene: TRBV20-1
CDR3nt: TGCAGTGCTAGAGACGGACACGGGAGCTCCTATAATTCACCCCTCCACTTT
CDR3aa: CSARDGHGSSYNSPLHF

d_gene: TRBD1
j_gene: TRBJ1-5
abundance: NA
v_gene: TRBV29-1
CDR3nt: TGCAGCGCAGGGGGCGAAGGGGGGCCCCAGCATTTT
CDR3aa: CSAGGEGGPQHF

d_gene: NA
j_gene: TRBJ1-3
abundance: NA
v_gene: TRBV18
CDR3nt: TGTGCCAGCTCACCAAATCAGGAGGGGACCGGAAACACCATATATTTT
CDR3aa: CASSPNQEGTGNTIYF

d_gene: TRBD1
j_gene: TRBJ1-4
abundance: few
v_gene: TRBV7-9
CDR3nt: TGTGCCAGCAGCCAGGGACAGGAGAATGAAAAGCTGTTTTTT
CDR3aa: CASSQGQENEKLFF

d_gene: TRBD1
j_gene: TRBJ1-5
abundance: NA
v_gene: TRBV10-3
CDR3nt: TGTGCCATCAGTGAGGGGGACAGAATCAATCAGCCCCAGCATTTT
CDR3aa: CAISEGDRINQPQHF

d_gene: NA
j_gene: TRBJ2-7
abundance: few
v_gene: TRBV6-2/TRBV6-3
CDR3nt: TGTGCCAGCAGTTACTCCGCGTCAGGGTATACCTACGAGCAGTACTTC
CDR3aa: CASSYSASGYTYEQYF

d_gene: NA
j_gene: TRBJ2-1
abundance: many
v_gene: TRBV20-1
CDR3nt: TGCAGTGCTAGAGGGGGAGCCTACAATGAGCAGTTCTTC
CDR3aa: CSARGGAYNEQFF

d_gene: NA
j_gene: TRBJ2-3
abundance: NA
v_gene: TRBV4-3
CDR3nt: TGCGCCAGCAGCCAACAGGGGAGGGATACGCAGTATTTT
CDR3aa: CASSQQGRDTQYF

d_gene: NA
j_gene: TRBJ1-2
abundance: few
v_gene: TRBV20-1
CDR3nt: TGCAGTGCTGCCCTCTTTGTTGGTTCGAGACCTTATGGCTACACCTTC
CDR3aa: CSAALFVGSRPYGYTF

d_gene: TRBD1
j_gene: TRBJ2-7
abundance: few
v_gene: TRBV5-1
CDR3nt: TGCGCCAGCAGCTTAACCCCAGGGGGAAAGTTGCTAAACGAGCAGTACTTC
CDR3aa: CASSLTPGGKLLNEQYF

d_gene: NA
j_gene: TRBJ2-7
abundance: NA
v_gene: TRBV12-3/TRBV12-4
CDR3nt: TGTGCCAGCAGTTTGATTGGGGCAGGGGCCTACGAGCAGTACTTC
CDR3aa: CASSLIGAGAYEQYF

d_gene: TRBD1
j_gene: TRBJ1-1
abundance: NA
v_gene: TRBV6-1
CDR3nt: TGTGCCAGCAGTCTTCAGGGGGTTGGTAGCACTGAAGCTTTCTTT
CDR3aa: CASSLQGVGSTEAFF

d_gene: NA
j_gene: TRBJ1-3
abundance: NA
v_gene: TRBV20-1
CDR3nt: TGCAGTGCTCTGGGCCAGGGGAGCTCTGGAAACACCATATATTTT
CDR3aa: CSALGQGSSGNTIYF

d_gene: NA
j_gene: TRBJ2-1
abundance: few
v_gene: TRBV5-1
CDR3nt: TGCGCCAGCAGCTCCGAAAGACGATACCTCTTGGTGTTCTTC
CDR3aa: CASSSERRYLLVFF

d_gene: NA
j_gene: TRBJ1-2
abundance: NA
v_gene: TRBV5-8
CDR3nt: TGTGCCAGCTGCACCCTAGGAGGGGGGCTACGAGGCTACACCTTC
CDR3aa: CASCTLGGGLRGYTF

d_gene: NA
j_gene: TRBJ1-2
abundance: few
v_gene: TRBV20-1
CDR3nt: TGCAGTGCCGAAATAAACTATGGCTACACCTTC
CDR3aa: CSAEINYGYTF

d_gene: NA
j_gene: TRBJ1-2
abundance: few
v_gene: TRBV29-1
CDR3nt: TGCAGCGTTGTTAATCTAGGCTATGGCTACACCTTC
CDR3aa: CSVVNLGYGYTF

d_gene: NA
j_gene: TRBJ1-2
abundance: NA
v_gene: TRBV7-9
CDR3nt: TGTGCCAGCAGCCTACAGGGTGGTGATGGCTACACCTTC
CDR3aa: CASSLQGGDGYTF

d_gene: NA
j_gene: TRBJ2-1
abundance: NA
v_gene: TRBV28
CDR3nt: TGTGCCAGCGCGTTTGGCGAGCAGTTCTTC
CDR3aa: CASAFGEQFF

d_gene: TRBD1
j_gene: TRBJ2-7
abundance: NA
v_gene: TRBV25-1
CDR3nt: TGTGCCAGCAAGCTGGGACAGGGGGCAAATGAGCAGTACTTC
CDR3aa: CASKLGQGANEQYF

d_gene: NA
j_gene: TRBJ1-1
abundance: NA
v_gene: TRBV5-5
CDR3nt: TGTGCCAGCACGGGGGCTACAGGAGGTGAAGCTTTCTTT
CDR3aa: CASTGATGGEAFF

d_gene: TRBD1
j_gene: TRBJ2-2
abundance: NA
v_gene: TRBV5-1
CDR3nt: TGCGCCAGCAGCGAACAGGGGGCGCATACCGGGGAGCTGTTTTTT
CDR3aa: CASSEQGAHTGELFF

d_gene: TRBD2
j_gene: TRBJ2-7
abundance: few
v_gene: TRBV7-9
CDR3nt: TGTGCCAGCAGCTCTTCTTCCGGGACTAGCGGGGGGAGCCCCTACGAGCAGTACTTC
CDR3aa: CASSSSSGTSGGSPYEQYF

d_gene: NA
j_gene: TRBJ1-1
abundance: NA
v_gene: TRBV30
CDR3nt: TGTGCCTGGAGTGTAGTAGCTGCTGAAGCTTTCTTT
CDR3aa: CAWSVVAAEAFF

d_gene: TRBD2
j_gene: TRBJ2-5
abundance: NA
v_gene: TRBV5-1
CDR3nt: TGCGCCAGCAGCTTGACGCTAGCGGGGCAGTCAGAGACCCAGTACTTC
CDR3aa: CASSLTLAGQSETQYF

d_gene: NA
j_gene: TRBJ2-7
abundance: NA
v_gene: TRBV11-2
CDR3nt: TGTGCCAGCAGCTTAGTGAGTTACTACGAGCAGTACTTC
CDR3aa: CASSLVSYYEQYF

d_gene: NA
j_gene: TRBJ2-1
abundance: few
v_gene: TRBV24-1
CDR3nt: TGTGCCACCGATGGGGCGGGGAATGAGCAGTTCTTC
CDR3aa: CATDGAGNEQFF

d_gene: NA
j_gene: TRBJ1-2
abundance: NA
v_gene: TRBV6-5
CDR3nt: TGTGCCACCCTACTGCCAATATATGGGGGCTACACCTTC
CDR3aa: CATLLPIYGGYTF

d_gene: NA
j_gene: TRBJ1-2
abundance: many
v_gene: TRBV4-3
CDR3nt: TGCGCCAGCAGCCAATACGGGGGGGCGGGATATGGCTACACCTTC
CDR3aa: CASSQYGGAGYGYTF

d_gene: TRBD1
j_gene: TRBJ2-7
abundance: NA
v_gene: TRBV5-5
CDR3nt: TGTGCCAGCAGCTCACCAAATACAGGGGGCACTTCCTCCTACGAGCAGTACTTC
CDR3aa: CASSSPNTGGTSSYEQYF